A selection of T cell receptor beta chains follows, all from one sample in a study of blood T cells in healthy people across ages. TCRdb recomputed calls from the 5' RACE reads with MiXCR, one row per CDR3 protein. The table lists 800,000 to 950,000 distinct CDR3 sequences, about 27% of them singletons. The same data also went into a second study, on T cells of mothers and their children.

The sample consisted of blood. The receptors were sampled from a woman between 40 and 50 years old in good health. Each CDR3 is given with its conserved first and last residue. A D gene is named only where the DNA matches it firmly. Clone size is given for some rows only: seen once, a few or many times, or a class if the clone is expanded.

clone size	J gene	D gene	V gene	CDR3 DNA	CDR3 protein
.	TRBJ1-4	TRBD1	TRBV9	TGTGCCAGCAGCGCCGGGACAGGGTCAAATGAAAAACTGTTTTTT	CASSAGTGSNEKLFF
few	TRBJ1-5	.	TRBV27	TGTGCCGGCAGTCCCCTAGAATTACGCGGGGGCCATCCCCAGCATTTT	CAGSPLELRGGHPQHF
.	TRBJ2-3	TRBD2	TRBV10-3	TGTGCCATCAGAGATCCCGGAGCGGGGGACGCAGATACGCAGTATTTT	CAIRDPGAGDADTQYF
few	TRBJ2-1	.	TRBV7-3	TGTGCCAGCAGCTTAGGCGGAGGGGGGATCAATGAGCAGTTCTTC	CASSLGGGGINEQFF
few	TRBJ1-1	.	TRBV20-1	TGCAGTGCTAGAGACGCCTTCGGGGTGAACACTGAAGCTTTCTTT	CSARDAFGVNTEAFF
many	TRBJ2-7	TRBD1	TRBV5-4	TGTGCCAGCAGCACCCGGGACAGGCACTCCTACGAGCAGTACTTC	CASSTRDRHSYEQYF
.	TRBJ1-4	TRBD1	TRBV7-9	TGTGCCAGCAACCCGGACAGGGAGGGAAAAAAACTGTTTTTT	CASNPDREGKKLFF
.	TRBJ2-1	.	TRBV9	TGTGCCAGCAGCGTAGATCAGGGGCCTAATGAGCAGTTCTTC	CASSVDQGPNEQFF
.	TRBJ2-5	TRBD1	TRBV20-1	TGCAGTGCTGGACAGGGTACCCAAGAGACCCAGTACTTC	CSAGQGTQETQYF
.	TRBJ1-5	.	TRBV4-3	TGCGCCAGCAGCCAAGTGATGACAGGCAATCAGCCCCAGCATTTT	CASSQVMTGNQPQHF
.	TRBJ1-6	.	TRBV12-3/TRBV12-4	TGTGCCAGCAGACAGGGTCCCAATTCACCCCTCCACTTT	CASRQGPNSPLHF
.	TRBJ2-1	.	TRBV7-7	TGTGCTAGCAGCCCCGTATTGGACGATGAGCAGTTCTTC	CASSPVLDDEQFF
many	TRBJ2-7	.	TRBV12-3/TRBV12-4	TGTGCCAGCAGTCCCACCAGTGACGAGCAGTACTTC	CASSPTSDEQYF
few	TRBJ2-3	.	TRBV6-2/TRBV6-3	TGTGCCAGCAGTTTACCCTCGGGGAAACCAAGCACAGATACGCAGTATTTT	CASSLPSGKPSTDTQYF
.	TRBJ1-5	.	TRBV28	TGTGCCAGCATCGAGAGCCGTCAGCAGCCCCAGCATTTT	CASIESRQQPQHF
many	TRBJ2-1	.	TRBV7-9	TGTGCCAGCAGCTTAGCGGGGGGGCGCGTGGTCAATGAGCAGTTCTTC	CASSLAGGRVVNEQFF
few	TRBJ2-1	TRBD2	TRBV28	TGTGCCAGCAGTTTATTCGCGGGAACTAGCGGGAGAGCCTACAATGAGCAGTTCTTC	CASSLFAGTSGRAYNEQFF
many	TRBJ1-5	.	TRBV27	TGTGCCAGCAGTTCTCGAATCGCGCAGCCCCAGCATTTT	CASSSRIAQPQHF
few	TRBJ2-7	TRBD1	TRBV5-1	TGCGCCAGCAGCTTAAGCGCGGGGACAGGGATCCACGAGCAGTACTTC	CASSLSAGTGIHEQYF
.	TRBJ1-2	TRBD1	TRBV5-1	TGCGCCAGCAGCCCGCTAGGACAGGCGGCGTCCAATTATGGCTACACCTTC	CASSPLGQAASNYGYTF
.	TRBJ2-3	.	TRBV20-1	TGCAGTGCTAGACAGTACTCAACTAACACAGATACGCAGTATTTT	CSARQYSTNTDTQYF
few	TRBJ1-2	.	TRBV20-1	TGCAGTGCTAGAGGCATCCCGGGGGGCTACACCTTC	CSARGIPGGYTF
many	TRBJ2-1	.	TRBV5-5	TGTGCCAGCAGCCCCTGGACTTCGGCGTTCTACAATGAGCAGTTCTTC	CASSPWTSAFYNEQFF
.	TRBJ1-5	.	TRBV6-2/TRBV6-3	TGTGCCAGCAGTTACTCGACACAGACTAGCAATCAGCCCCAGCATTTT	CASSYSTQTSNQPQHF
few	TRBJ1-1	.	TRBV5-5	TGTGCCAGCAGCGGGGCGGCCCTAGCGCAGGGGACTGAAGCTTTCTTT	CASSGAALAQGTEAFF
.	TRBJ1-2	.	TRBV20-1	TGCAGTGCTAGGGGCAGGGGTCAGGGCTACACCTTC	CSARGRGQGYTF
.	TRBJ1-5	.	TRBV12-3/TRBV12-4	TGTGCCAGCAGTGTCGCAGGGCGGCAGCCCCAGCATTTT	CASSVAGRQPQHF
.	TRBJ2-7	.	TRBV29-1	TGCAGCGTTGGGGGGACACACTCCTACGAGCAGTACTTC	CSVGGTHSYEQYF
.	TRBJ1-1	.	TRBV6-4	TGTGCCAGCAGTGAGACAATGAACACTGAAGCTTTCTTT	CASSETMNTEAFF
.	TRBJ2-5	.	TRBV12-3/TRBV12-4	TGTGCCAGCAGCCCGCTAGGAGCGCTAAGATCAAATGAGCAGTACTTC	CASSPLGALRSNEQYF
once	TRBJ2-7	.	TRBV15	TGTGCCACCAGCAGAGATAGAGGACAGACTTACTTC	CATSRDRGQTYF
.	TRBJ2-3	TRBD2	TRBV7-2	TGTGCCAGCAGCTTAAGCGGGGGGGCTGGCGGCACAGATACGCAGTATTTT	CASSLSGGAGGTDTQYF
few	TRBJ1-2	.	TRBV5-1	TGCGCCAGCAGCTTGGTGCTCGGAGGCTATGGCTACACCTTC	CASSLVLGGYGYTF
once	TRBJ1-1	.	TRBV4-1	TGCGCCAGCAGCCACTTTGGCCGTGGGAACACTGAAGCTTTCTTT	CASSHFGRGNTEAFF
many	TRBJ2-7	.	TRBV10-3	TGTGCCATCAGTGCCGGGAGTTCCTACGAGCAGTACTTC	CAISAGSSYEQYF
.	TRBJ2-5	TRBD1	TRBV28	TGTGCCAGCAGCAGCCTTAGACAGGGAAGGTTCCAAGAGACCCAGTACTTC	CASSSLRQGRFQETQYF
few	TRBJ1-5	.	TRBV20-1	TGCAGTGCTAGCCGGACGGATAGCAATCAGCCCCAGCATTTT	CSASRTDSNQPQHF
.	TRBJ1-6	.	TRBV3-1	TGTGCCAGTAGCCCGAGGGACCGGGGGTCTTCACCCCCCCACTTT	CASSPRDRGSSPPHF
many	TRBJ1-6	TRBD1	TRBV29-1	TGCAGCGTTGCCAAAGACAGGGATAATTCACCCCTCCACTTT	CSVAKDRDNSPLHF
.	TRBJ1-1	.	TRBV6-2/TRBV6-3	TGTGCCAGCAGTCCCGACAGGCCCATGAACACTGAAGCTTTCTTT	CASSPDRPMNTEAFF
many	TRBJ2-3	.	TRBV27	TGTGCCAGCAGCCACCCTCCCGGCCCGCAGTATTTT	CASSHPPGPQYF
.	TRBJ2-1	TRBD2	TRBV12-5	TGTGCTAGTGGTGCTACCGGGGGGGGCCGACGGAATGAGCAGTTCTTC	CASGATGGGRRNEQFF
.	TRBJ2-1	.	TRBV20-1	TGCAGTGCTAGAGCTCTAGCGTCTTTGAATGAGCAGTTCTTC	CSARALASLNEQFF
.	TRBJ2-1	TRBD2	TRBV7-3	TGTGCCAGCAGCTCCCGGCTAGCGGGGGGCCCTCTAGGGAATGAGCAGTTCTTC	CASSSRLAGGPLGNEQFF
once	TRBJ2-2	.	TRBV7-8	TGTGCCAGCAGCTCTCACACCGGGGAGCTGTTTTTT	CASSSHTGELFF
.	TRBJ2-1	.	TRBV5-1	TGCGCCAGCAGCTTGCGGCAGCTCAATGAGCAGTTCTTC	CASSLRQLNEQFF
many	TRBJ1-5	.	TRBV12-3/TRBV12-4	TGTGCCAGCAGTTTAGGGTATGGGGGCAATCAGCCCCAGCATTTT	CASSLGYGGNQPQHF
few	TRBJ2-1	.	TRBV3-1	TGTGCCAGCAGCCGCTGGCATGAGCAGTTCTTC	CASSRWHEQFF
few	TRBJ1-5	.	TRBV5-1	TGCGCCAGCAGCCCAGGGATGCCCAATCAGCCCCAGCATTTT	CASSPGMPNQPQHF
few	TRBJ1-2	.	TRBV29-1	TGCAGCGTTGTCCTCGACTATGGCTACACCTTC	CSVVLDYGYTF
.	TRBJ1-2	TRBD1	TRBV7-8	TGTGCCAGCAGCCTTGAGGGGACAGGGAGTGGTTACACCTTC	CASSLEGTGSGYTF
many	TRBJ2-7	.	TRBV7-2	TGTGCCAGCAGCGAGTCGAATTACGAGCAGTACTTC	CASSESNYEQYF
many	TRBJ2-7	.	TRBV6-6	TGTGCCCCCTCCTCCGGGACCGCCTACGAGCTGTACTTC	CAPSSGTAYELYF
.	TRBJ2-3	.	TRBV12-3/TRBV12-4	TGTGCCAGCAGTTTAGGGACAGCCAAGGGGCAGTATTTT	CASSLGTAKGQYF
.	TRBJ2-2	.	TRBV7-2	TGTGCCAGCAGCTTTACCGGGACGGCGAACACCGGGGAGCTGTTTTTT	CASSFTGTANTGELFF
.	TRBJ1-2	.	TRBV7-3	TGTGCCAGCAGCTTGGGGGACATCGTCTATGGCTACACCTTC	CASSLGDIVYGYTF
.	TRBJ1-6	.	TRBV21-1	TGTGCCAGCAGCAAAGCACCGGGGACTAGTTCACCCCTCCACTTT	CASSKAPGTSSPLHF
.	TRBJ2-3	TRBD2	TRBV12-3/TRBV12-4	TGTGCCGGCAGTCCTGGGACTAGCTGGAAACCAGATACGCAGTATTTT	CAGSPGTSWKPDTQYF
.	TRBJ2-1	TRBD1	TRBV7-2	TGTGCCAGCAGCTTGACTCCGGGACAGAAATTTGAGCAGTTCTTC	CASSLTPGQKFEQFF